A single sample is the source of the 5 T cell receptor beta chains below, sequenced in a study of blood T cell repertoires in COVID-19. Assay used: immunoSEQ multiplex PCR; TCRdb lists only in-frame clones, some missing. Of under 250,000 clones listed, less than 85% were seen once; the top ten hold just over 2.5%. The sample was peripheral blood. The receptors were gathered from a woman between 65 and 79 years old with active or convalescent COVID-19.

The chain links TRBV11-3 to TRBJ2-3; TRBD2 matches 11 bases. V lost 3 bases to trimming and J lost 9 bases; unmatched junction nucleotides: 5. The CDR3 runs 14 residues. The germline V gene has CDR1 SGHNT and CDR2 YENEEA. CDR3: CASSFSGGAGTQYF. The CDR3 DNA reads as TGTGCCAGCAGCTTTAGCGGGGGGGCCGGAACGCAGTATTTT.

CDR3 nucleotides: TGTGCCAGCAGCCAAGGGACAGGGGGTCCGGTAGGCACTGAAGCTTTCTTT. The encoded protein is CASSQGTGGPVGTEAFF. The V and J genes are TRBV3-1 (or the pseudogene TRBV3-2) and TRBJ1-1; 10 bases match TRBD1. In germline, CDR1 is LGHDT, CDR2 YNNKEL (reference sequence). With V trimmed by 1 base and J by 4 bases, 9 bases remained unmatched. The CDR3 covers 17 residues.

The chain is built from TRBV27 and TRBJ1-5; perhaps TRBD1 as D (6 bases). V shed 4 bases and J shed 3 bases, with 13 bases lying between them. Germline CDR1 and CDR2: MNHEY and SMNVEV (reference sequence). The CDR3 consists of 15 residues. CDR3 sequence reads: CASSSPTGFNQPQHF. In DNA, the CDR3 is TGTGCCAGCAGTTCCCCTACAGGGTTCAATCAGCCCCAGCATTTT.

This clone was observed once. CDR3 in amino acids: CASSFYPGDYEQYF. Here the CDR3 DNA reads TGTGCCAGCAGCTTTTATCCAGGGGACTACGAGCAGTACTTC. J is TRBJ2-7 and V is TRBV11-2, with TRBD1 as a possible D gene (6 bases). The CDR3 covers 14 residues. Germline V CDR1 and CDR2: SGHAT, FQNNGV. V was cut by 3 bases and J by 3 bases, with 12 bases left in between.

V and J are TRBV7-9 and TRBJ2-3; 9 nucleotides agree with TRBD2. The junction had 0 bases not matched to a gene; V was cut back by 1 base and J by 4 bases. This CDR3 is 14 amino acids long. CDR1 SEHNR and CDR2 FQNEAQ come from the germline V gene (reference sequence). The CDR3 region has the DNA TGTGCCAGCAGCTTAGGACTAGCGGCAGATACGCAGTATTTT. Translation gives CASSLGLAADTQYF. The complete variable domain, with remaining parts taken from reference TRBV7-9 and TRBJ2-3, reads DTGVSQNPRHKITKRGQNVTFRCDPISEHNRLYWYRQTLGQGPEFLTYFQNEAQLEKSRLLSDRFSAERPKGSFSTLEIQRTEQGDSAMYLCASSLGLAADTQYFGPGTRLTVL.